This is a list of T cell receptor beta chains from one sample in a study of blood T cells in healthy people across ages. TCRdb ran MiXCR on the 5' RACE reads and lists one entry per CDR3 protein. This sample has about 640,000 distinct CDR3 sequences; roughly three fifths occur once, and the top ten carry approximately 37%. Specimen: blood. These receptors were collected from a man in his sixties in good health. CDR3s include the opening cysteine and the closing phenylalanine or tryptophan. Fields, in order: J gene, V gene, clone size, D gene, CDR3 protein, CDR3 DNA. The D gene is left open where the match is weak. Not every row has a clone size; where given, it reads once, few, many or a size class.

>TRBJ2-7|TRBV21-1|once|-
CASSKGRYEQYF
TGTGCCAGCAGCAAAGGGCGCTACGAGCAGTACTTC
>TRBJ2-6|TRBV29-1|few|-
CSVRESRSGANVLTF
TGCAGCGTTCGGGAGTCCCGCTCTGGGGCCAACGTCCTGACTTTC
>TRBJ2-4|TRBV29-1|-|-
CSVGTDDIQYF
TGCAGCGTTGGAACCGACGACATTCAGTACTTC
>TRBJ2-5|TRBV20-1|-|TRBD2
CSARISGGRETQYF
TGCAGTGCTCGAATTAGCGGGGGGCGGGAGACCCAGTACTTC
>TRBJ1-2|TRBV4-1|-|-
CASSQDEVNYGYTF
TGCGCCAGCAGCCAAGATGAGGTTAACTATGGCTACACCTTC
>TRBJ1-5|TRBV28|-|-
CASSSPAGTSNQPQHF
TGTGCCAGCAGTTCCCCCGCAGGAACAAGCAATCAGCCCCAGCATTTT
>TRBJ2-3|TRBV11-2|-|TRBD2
CASSLEAVGAGVTDTQYF
TGTGCCAGCAGCTTAGAGGCCGTCGGCGCGGGGGTCACAGATACGCAGTATTTT
>TRBJ1-4|TRBV12-3/TRBV12-4|-|TRBD1
CASTLNVGGGEKLFF
TGTGCCAGCACTTTAAATGTAGGGGGCGGTGAAAAACTGTTTTTT
>TRBJ2-1|TRBV27|-|TRBD2
CASSRSSGAYNEQFF
TGTGCCAGCAGTAGATCTAGCGGGGCCTACAATGAGCAGTTCTTC
>TRBJ2-1|TRBV7-2|-|-
CASSPRGDYNEQFF
TGTGCCAGCAGCCCTAGGGGTGACTACAATGAGCAGTTCTTC
>TRBJ1-4|TRBV18|few|-
CASSSQENEKLFF
TGTGCCAGCTCATCACAGGAGAATGAAAAACTGTTTTTT
>TRBJ1-2|TRBV12-3/TRBV12-4|-|TRBD1
CASSSTTGGSGYTF
TGTGCCAGCAGTTCCACGACAGGGGGCAGTGGCTACACCTTC
>TRBJ2-7|TRBV20-1|-|TRBD1
CSAPDRGRYEQYF
TGCAGTGCTCCGGACAGGGGGCGGTACGAGCAGTACTTC
>TRBJ1-1|TRBV29-1|few|-
CSVVEVLNTEAFF
TGCAGCGTTGTGGAGGTTCTGAACACTGAAGCTTTCTTT